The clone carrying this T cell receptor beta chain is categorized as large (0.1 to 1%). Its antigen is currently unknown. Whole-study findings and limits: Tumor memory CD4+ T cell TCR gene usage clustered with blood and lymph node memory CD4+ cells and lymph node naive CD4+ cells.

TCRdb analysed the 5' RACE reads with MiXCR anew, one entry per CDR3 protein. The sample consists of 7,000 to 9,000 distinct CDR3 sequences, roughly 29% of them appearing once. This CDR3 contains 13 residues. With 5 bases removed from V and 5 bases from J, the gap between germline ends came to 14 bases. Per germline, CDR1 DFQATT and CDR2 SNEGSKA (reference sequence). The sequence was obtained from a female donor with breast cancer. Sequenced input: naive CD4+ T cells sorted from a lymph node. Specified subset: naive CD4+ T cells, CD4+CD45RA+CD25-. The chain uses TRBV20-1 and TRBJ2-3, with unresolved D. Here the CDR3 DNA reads TGCAGTGCTCAAGAGCCTCTGAGAGATACGCAGTATTTT. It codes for CSAQEPLRDTQYF.